Reported below is one TCR beta chain. The antigen remains undetermined. Clones were sequenced by immunoSEQ multiplex PCR, and TCRdb holds only the in-frame ones, with some missing. Of approximately 1,500,000 clones in the sample, approximately 98% were seen once. The sample comes from a study of shared clonotypes between healthy human individuals. Points from the study as a whole: Non-shared clonotypes displayed generation probabilities falling below those of clonotypes present in all four donors.

Sequencing input: naive CD4+ T cells sorted from blood. The subset here: CD45RA+ positively selected. This TCR came from a man aged 25-40 years in good health.

Here the CDR3 DNA reads TGTGCCAGCAGTGAAATGGTCGACTATGGCTACACCTTC. This sequence encodes CASSEMVDYGYTF. The rearrangement links TRBV6-1 to TRBJ1-2; D is undetermined. Germline CDR1 and CDR2: MNHNS and SASEGT. This CDR3 has 13 residues. The V gene lost 2 bases and the J gene lost 3 bases, with 7 bases spanning the gap.